The 12 T cell receptor beta chains reported below all come from one sample, sequenced in a study of blood T cells in healthy people across ages. Sample-barcoded 5' priming and a J-beta primer mix drove a second PCR of 7 to 11 cycles. Each CDR3 protein gets one entry after TCRdb re-called the 5' RACE reads with MiXCR. The table records about 1.8 million distinct CDR3 sequences, around 50% of them present only once. Sequencing was performed on blood. The receptors originated from a woman in her thirties or forties in good health.

The gene calls are TRBV28 and TRBJ2-7; D gene uncertain. CDR1 and CDR2 from the germline V gene are MDHEN and SYDVKM. CDR3 length: 15 amino acids. V lost 7 bases, J lost 2 bases, and 18 bases lay in between. The CDR3 is CASNQRGSSTYEQYF. CDR3 sequence (DNA): TGTGCCAGCAATCAACGAGGCAGTAGCACCTACGAGCAGTACTTC.

The chain employs TRBV6-2 or TRBV6-3 and TRBJ2-1, with D perhaps matching TRBD2 (6 bases). CDR1 and CDR2 (germline): MNHEY, SVGEGT. V lost 1 base and J 7 bases, leaving 8 bases between the germline ends. The CDR3 length is 13 residues. The DNA for the CDR3 is TGTGCCAGCAGTTACTGGGACTGGAATGAGCAGTTCTTC. It specifies CASSYWDWNEQFF.

This clonotype was observed a handful of times. The J gene is TRBJ2-6, the V gene TRBV27, with 7 bases aligning to TRBD1. The CDR3 covers 17 residues. CDR1 is MNHEY and CDR2 is SMNVEV in the germline V gene (reference sequence). Trimming removed 6 bases from V and 2 bases from J; junction bases left unmatched: 10. DNA for the CDR3: TGTGCCAGCAGCCCGCCCACAGGGGTTGCTGGGGCCAACGTCCTGACTTTC. Translated, it gives CASSPPTGVAGANVLTF.

The rearrangement links TRBV9 to TRBJ2-5; TRBD2 might be the D (6 bases). Trimming stripped 0 bases from V and 2 bases from J, with 8 bases between. Germline-derived CDR1 and CDR2 are SGDLS and YYNGEE. The CDR3 sequence is 14 residues long. DNA for the CDR3: TGTGCCAGCAGCGTAGATGCGGGGCAAGAGACCCAGTACTTC. Translation: CASSVDAGQETQYF.

V usage is TRBV20-1 and J usage is TRBJ1-4; 9 nucleotides match TRBD1. Germline V gene data show CDR1 as DFQATT and CDR2 as SNEGSKA (reference sequence). The CDR3 runs to 14 residues. V gave up 3 bases and J gave up 5 bases; unmatched junction bases: 4. CDR3 loop: CSARMDRGNEKLFF. The CDR3 bases are TGCAGTGCTAGGATGGACAGGGGAAATGAAAAACTGTTTTTT.

This clonotype was counted between two and nine times. This chain uses TRBV9 with TRBJ1-6, with TRBD1 matching 8 bases. Germline V gene lookup returns CDR1 SGDLS and CDR2 YYNGEE. The length of the CDR3 is 16 residues. V lost 5 bases, J lost 7 bases, and 11 bases stayed unmatched. The chain's CDR3 is CASSSPTGVKNSPLHF. The CDR3 DNA sequence: TGTGCCAGCAGTTCCCCGACAGGGGTCAAAAATTCACCCCTCCACTTT.

For this clonotype: One end of the junction does not line up with germline, which may come from a read error. This chain links TRBV25-1 with TRBJ1-4; D not certain. The length of the CDR3 is 14 residues. Looked up from germline, CDR1 is MGHDK and CDR2 is SYGVNS. In nucleotides, the CDR3 is TGTGCCAGAAGTGATCAGGAAACTAATGAAAAACTGTTTTTT. Amino acid sequence: CARSDQETNEKLFF.

The chain combines TRBV29-1 with TRBJ2-3; D is unclear. The length of the CDR3 is 13 residues. Between the trimmed V and J ends, which lost 2 bases and 0 bases, there was a span of 6 bases. Germline CDR1 and CDR2: SQVTM and ANQGSEA. The CDR3 bases are TGCAGCGTTGAAACCCCCAGCACAGATACGCAGTATTTT. It translates to CSVETPSTDTQYF.

For the CDR3, the DNA is TGTGCCAGCAGCCCTCCCCGGCAGCCCACTGAAGCTTTCTTT. It is translated as CASSPPRQPTEAFF. The chain links TRBV9 to TRBJ1-1; D uncertain. The CDR3 is 14 residues long. V gave up 4 bases and J gave up 4 bases, with 14 bases separating them. Germline V gene data show CDR1 as SGDLS and CDR2 as YYNGEE.

This clonotype appeared once. This sequence joins TRBV28 and TRBJ2-7, with unresolved D. Germline CDR1 is MDHEN and CDR2 is SYDVKM. The CDR3 extends over 15 amino acids. The ends were cut back, 5 bases at V and 0 bases at J, with 14 bases in the middle. The CDR3 here is CASSTSSTYSYEQYF. The CDR3, as DNA: TGTGCCAGCAGTACCTCTTCAACTTACTCCTACGAGCAGTACTTC.

In this sample, this clonotype turned up once. The V call is TRBV5-1, the J call TRBJ2-3; a weak D match, TRBD1 (5 bases). Between the trimmed V and J ends, which lost 4 bases and 0 bases, there was a span of 9 bases. The germline V gene has CDR1 SGHRS and CDR2 YFSETQ. The CDR3 has 14 amino acids. CDR3 region: CASSMTASTDTQYF. CDR3 sequence (DNA): TGCGCCAGCAGCATGACAGCTAGCACAGATACGCAGTATTTT.

V is TRBV7-2 and J is TRBJ2-3, with TRBD2 matching 11 bases. Germline CDR1 is SGHTA and CDR2 is FQGNSA. Germline trimming cut 4 bases from V and 0 bases from J; bases unmatched to any gene: 9. The CDR3 is made up of 18 amino acids. Here the CDR3 reads CASSYPLAGGPSTDTQYF. Written as DNA, the CDR3 is TGTGCCAGCAGCTACCCCCTAGCGGGGGGCCCTAGCACAGATACGCAGTATTTT.